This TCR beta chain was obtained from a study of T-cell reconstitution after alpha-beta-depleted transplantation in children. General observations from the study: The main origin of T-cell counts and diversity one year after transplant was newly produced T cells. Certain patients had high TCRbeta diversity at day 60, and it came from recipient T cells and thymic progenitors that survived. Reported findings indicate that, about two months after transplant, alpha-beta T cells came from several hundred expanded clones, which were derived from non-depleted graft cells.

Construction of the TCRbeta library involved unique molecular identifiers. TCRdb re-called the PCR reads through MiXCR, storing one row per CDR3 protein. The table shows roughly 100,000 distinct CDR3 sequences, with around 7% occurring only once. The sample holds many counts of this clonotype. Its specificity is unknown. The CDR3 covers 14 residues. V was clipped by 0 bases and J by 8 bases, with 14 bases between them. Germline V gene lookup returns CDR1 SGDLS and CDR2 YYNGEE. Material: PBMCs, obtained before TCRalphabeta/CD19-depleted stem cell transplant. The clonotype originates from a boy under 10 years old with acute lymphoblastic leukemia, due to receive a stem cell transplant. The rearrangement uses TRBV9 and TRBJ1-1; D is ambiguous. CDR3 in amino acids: CASSVDNTLTEAFF. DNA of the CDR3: TGTGCCAGCAGCGTAGATAACACCCTTACCGAAGCTTTCTTT.